These 5 T cell receptor beta chains share one sample of origin, sequenced in a study of T-cell memory formation after mild COVID-19. One entry per CDR3 protein, called by TCRdb with MiXCR from the 5' RACE reads. The sample yields around 250,000 distinct CDR3 sequences, roughly 17% seen once. Material: PBMCs or a T cell subset sorted from them (not recorded which). All receptors derive from a man younger than 35 who had mild COVID-19 (a few samples of this study predate the infection). Cell type and time point are not known.

The V and J genes are TRBV30 and TRBJ1-5, with D perhaps TRBD1 (5 bases). The CDR3 has 15 residues. Germline loops: CDR1 GTSNPN, CDR2 SVGIG (reference sequence). V was trimmed by 5 bases and J by 2 bases, leaving 16 bases between them. CDR3 amino acids: CAWDTGQAGNQPQHF. The CDR3 bases are TGTGCCTGGGATACAGGTCAGGCAGGCAATCAGCCCCAGCATTTT.

This clonotype was counted a few times. The chain is built from TRBV9 and TRBJ2-3; TRBD2 agrees at 9 bases. Germline CDR1 and CDR2: SGDLS and YYNGEE. The CDR3 is 16 residues long. Trimming cost V 3 bases and J 2 bases; bases outside gene matches: 7. CDR3 in amino acids: CASSGAGTSSTDTQYF. CDR3 in DNA: TGTGCCAGCAGCGGCGCCGGGACTAGCTCCACAGATACGCAGTATTTT.

As to this clonotype: It may be a read error: a sequence one base away is much more abundant. The rearrangement joins TRBV7-2 to TRBJ2-3, with D hard to call. The CDR3 consists of 11 residues. Germline V gene lookup returns CDR1 SGHTA and CDR2 FQGNSA. V was shortened by 1 base and J by 6 bases, with 2 bases between the two germline ends. CDR3 protein: CASSLDDTQYF. The CDR3, as DNA: TGTGCCAGCAGCTTAGATGATACGCAGTATTTT.

V gene TRBV29-1 combines with J gene TRBJ2-1, with 7 bases lining up with TRBD1. The germline CDR1 and CDR2 sequences are SQVTM and ANQGSEA. CDR3 length equals 14 residues. Losses at the gene ends were 7 bases for V and 1 base for J; bases not matched to a gene: 7. The CDR3 bases are TGCAGCGCCGAGGTCAGGGGGTCCTACAATGAGCAGTTCTTC. It is translated as CSAEVRGSYNEQFF.

The rearrangement uses TRBV7-2 and TRBJ2-3, with D possibly being TRBD1 or TRBD2 (6 bases each). V lost 5 bases to trimming and J lost 7 bases, with 13 bases between them. CDR3 length: 13 residues. Germline assignment: CDR1 SGHTA and CDR2 FQGNSA. For the CDR3, the DNA is TGTGCCAGCAGCGCGCCGGGGGCGAATACGCAGTATTTT. It codes for CASSAPGANTQYF.